This T cell receptor (beta chain) was sequenced in a study of blood T cell dynamics during melanoma immunotherapy. CDR1 and CDR2 (germline): SNHLY, FYNNEI. The CDR3 is made up of 15 amino acids. V was pared by 2 bases and J by 0 bases, with 8 bases between. Only a few counts were recorded for this clone. Specified time point: week 3, after first cycle of checkpoint inhibitor. Patients with prior systemic cancer treatment, concomitant immunosuppressants, or other active malignancies were excluded. The table came from immunoSEQ multiplex PCR; TCRdb's copy has only in-frame clones and leaves some out. The sample contains 8,500 or so clones, more than 75% of which appear only once.

The receptor comes from a human donor with melanoma. Sequenced here: blood, sampled from a patient treated with checkpoint blockade. This rearrangement joins TRBV2 to TRBJ1-5; D not certain. In nucleotides, the CDR3 is TGTGCCAGCAGTGAACTCACCCATAGCAATCAGCCCCAGCATTTT. Residues: CASSELTHSNQPQHF.